This T cell receptor beta chain was documented in a study of blood T cell repertoires in COVID-19. Study-level background: The origin of the acute and convalescent COVID-19 samples was the United States, Italy and Spain. In each case, the material was cDNA or gDNA derived from T cells, B-cell-depleted T cells, or PBMCs.

Trimming shortened V by 3 bases and J by 1 base, and 13 bases separated the two germline ends. The CDR3 totals 15 residues. Germline V gene sequence: CDR1 KGHSH, CDR2 LQKENI. Per the study methods: Researchers report that nucleated cell counts were estimated from reference gene primer amplification. The data were produced by immunoSEQ multiplex PCR, yet TCRdb's version contains in-frame clones alone and is incomplete. That table supplies the V and J calls and clone size; D and trimming were determined from the DNA. The sample holds 310,000 or so clones, roughly 86% seen once. Sequencing was carried out using peripheral blood. The chain carries TRBV18 and TRBJ2-7; TRBD2 is a possible D gene (6 bases). This TCR was recovered from a woman aged 45-60 years with acute or convalescent COVID-19. The CDR3 sequence: CASSPLAGSSYEQYF. In DNA, the CDR3 is TGTGCCAGCTCACCGTTGGCGGGAAGTTCCTACGAGCAGTACTTC.